The 29 T cell receptor beta chains below come from one sample, sequenced in a study of OX40 agonist ivuxolimab in advanced cancers. Produced via immunoSEQ multiplex PCR; TCRdb's table is partial and in-frame only. The profile shows about 78,000 clones, 92% of them singletons. The specimen was CD4+ or CD8+ T cells sorted from blood, collected in a trial of the OX40 agonist ivuxolimab. These receptors all come from an adult with an advanced solid tumor such as melanoma, head and neck, liver or kidney cancer.

The J gene is TRBJ2-7, the V gene TRBV4-1, with 9 bases fitting TRBD1. Trimming cost V 4 bases and J 7 bases; bases outside gene matches: 17. This CDR3 contains 17 residues. From germline, CDR1 is MGHRA and CDR2 YSYEKL. This CDR3 is CASSPTPPGQGAVEQYF. As DNA, the CDR3 is TGCGCCAGCAGCCCGACACCCCCGGGACAGGGAGCGGTTGAGCAGTACTTC.

V and J are TRBV5-4 and TRBJ1-3, with TRBD1 as a possible D gene (5 bases). Per germline, CDR1 SGHNT and CDR2 YYREEE (reference sequence). The CDR3 consists of 15 residues. Trimming took off 0 bases at V and 4 bases at J, with 11 bases between the two ends. CDR3 nucleotides: TGTGCCAGCAGCTTGGATCAGGGTGGAGGAAACACCATATATTTT. This sequence encodes CASSLDQGGGNTIYF.

This clone was picked up one time. The V gene is TRBV19, the J gene TRBJ2-7; TRBD1 matches 11 bases. Losses at the gene ends were 11 bases for V and 5 bases for J; bases not matched to a gene: 14. The V gene's germline CDR1 is LNHDA and CDR2 SQIVND (reference sequence). The CDR3 sequence is 15 residues long. The CDR3 DNA reads TGTGCCTCCCGGGCTGGGACAGGGGGGTTCCACGAGCAGTACTTC. Protein product: CASRAGTGGFHEQYF.

The V and J genes are TRBV18 and TRBJ2-7; D perhaps matches TRBD2 (6 bases). The length of the CDR3 is 13 residues. V lost 6 bases to trimming and J lost 1 base, with 10 bases between them. Germline V CDR1 and CDR2: KGHSH, LQKENI. The CDR3 protein is CASSLSGSYEQYF. The CDR3 nucleotides are TGTGCCAGCTCCCTTAGCGGTTCCTACGAGCAGTACTTC.

The J gene is TRBJ2-7, the V gene TRBV4-2; D ambiguous. V was clipped by 1 base and J by 3 bases, with 16 bases between them. This CDR3 region has 16 residues. Germline V gene data show CDR1 as LGHNA and CDR2 as YNFKEQ. The CDR3 here is CASSQVDGVSYYEQYF. The CDR3 DNA reads TGTGCCAGCAGCCAAGTAGATGGGGTCTCCTACTACGAGCAGTACTTC.

J is TRBJ1-2 and V is TRBV7-2; a possible D gene is TRBD1 (6 bases). CDR1 and CDR2 (germline): SGHTA, FQGNSA. CDR3 length: 14 residues. The germline V and J ends were trimmed by 5 bases and 3 bases, with 13 bases remaining between them. The CDR3 nucleotides are TGTGCCAGCAGCCCCTGGACAGCAGACTATGGCTACACCTTC. This gives the protein CASSPWTADYGYTF. The complete variable domain, with remaining parts taken from reference TRBV7-2 and TRBJ1-2, reads GAGVSQSPSNKVTEKGKDVELRCDPISGHTALYWYRQSLGQGLEFLIYFQGNSAPDKSGLPSDRFSAERTGGSVSTLTIQRTQQEDSAVYLCASSPWTADYGYTFGSGTRLTVV.

V is TRBV14 and J is TRBJ1-1; D is possibly TRBD1 (5 bases). The length of the CDR3 is 18 residues. CDR1 and CDR2 (germline): SGHDN, FVKESK. V lost 1 base to trimming and J lost 3 bases, with 21 bases between them. This chain's CDR3 is CASSQGRDFYRGYTEAFF. The DNA for the CDR3 is TGTGCCAGCAGCCAAGGGCGGGACTTCTACCGAGGGTACACTGAAGCTTTCTTT. Variable domain in full (rest from reference TRBV14 and TRBJ1-1): EAGVTQFPSHSVIEKGQTVTLRCDPISGHDNLYWYRRVMGKEIKFLLHFVKESKQDESGMPNNRFLAERTGGTYSTLKVQPAELEDSGVYFCASSQGRDFYRGYTEAFFGQGTRLTVV.

The V call is TRBV5-4, the J call TRBJ2-5; TRBD2 matches at 11 bases. V lost 1 base and J lost 2; bases outside the gene matches: 4. The CDR3 spans 16 residues. Per the germline V gene, CDR1 is SGHNT and CDR2 is YYREEE (reference sequence). CDR3 DNA: TGTGCCAGCAGCTTGTGGTTAGCGGGGGGGCAAGAGACCCAGTACTTC. Translated, it gives CASSLWLAGGQETQYF.

This chain joins TRBV4-1 and TRBJ2-3, with unresolved D. CDR1 and CDR2 from the germline V gene are MGHRA and YSYEKL. CDR3 length: 14 amino acids. The ends were cut back, 1 base at V and 5 bases at J, with 10 bases in the middle. CDR3 nucleotides: TGCGCCAGCAGCCAAGCCCTTTCGGGAGATACGCAGTATTTT. Its translation: CASSQALSGDTQYF.

The genes are TRBV2 and TRBJ1-1; tentatively, D is TRBD1 (6 bases). CDR1 is SNHLY, CDR2 FYNNEI, per germline. V gave up 4 bases and J gave up 4 bases, with 16 bases separating them. This CDR3 has 15 amino acids. This CDR3 reads CASSGRGGGSTEAFF. The CDR3 DNA follows: TGTGCCAGCAGTGGAAGAGGGGGAGGGAGCACTGAAGCTTTCTTT.

The chain recombines TRBV5-6 with TRBJ1-2; D not certain. With 3 bases removed from V and 9 bases from J, the gap between germline ends came to 18 bases. The CDR3 sequence is 14 residues long. Germline V lookup: CDR1 SGHDT, CDR2 YYEEEE. CDR3 in amino acids: CASSYLLDSTRYTF. The CDR3 region has the DNA TGTGCCAGCAGCTACCTCCTCGATTCGACTCGCTACACCTTC. The entire variable domain, with the rest obtained from reference TRBV5-6 and TRBJ1-2, is as follows: DAGVTQSPTHLIKTRGQQVTLRCSPKSGHDTVSWYQQALGQGPQFIFQYYEEEERQRGNFPDRFSGHQFPNYSSELNVNALLLGDSALYLCASSYLLDSTRYTFGSGTRLTVV.

The V call is TRBV7-2, the J call TRBJ2-7, with 10 bases matching TRBD2. This CDR3 has 14 residues. Germline CDR1 SGHTA, CDR2 FQGNSA. Trimming cost V 3 bases and J 3 bases; bases outside gene matches: 2. The CDR3 sequence is CASSFGLAVYEQYF. CDR3 nucleotide sequence: TGTGCCAGCAGCTTCGGACTAGCGGTCTACGAGCAGTACTTC.

The chain recombines TRBV5-1 with TRBJ2-3; 8 bases align to TRBD2. Germline V gene data show CDR1 as SGHRS and CDR2 as YFSETQ. This CDR3 comprises 15 residues. V shed 2 bases and J 1 base; nucleotides not matched to a gene: 3. This CDR3 reads CASSFAGGRTDTQYF. CDR3 coding DNA: TGCGCCAGCAGCTTTGCGGGAGGACGCACAGATACGCAGTATTTT.

DNA for the CDR3: TGTGCCAGCCAGGGGCGCACCTACGAGCAGTACTTC. Translation gives CASQGRTYEQYF. V is TRBV6-5 and J is TRBJ2-7; tentative D call: TRBD1 (6 bases). The CDR3 is 12 amino acids. Germline-derived CDR1 and CDR2 are MNHEY and SVGAGI. Deletions cut 8 bases from V and 2 bases from J, with 10 bases between.

The V call is TRBV4-1, the J call TRBJ1-1, with D uncertain. Germline V CDR1 and CDR2: MGHRA, YSYEKL. V was trimmed by 0 bases and J by 0 bases, leaving 8 bases between them. The CDR3 loop spans 15 amino acids. The CDR3: CASSQEVWLNTEAFF. In DNA, the CDR3 is TGCGCCAGCAGCCAAGAGGTGTGGTTGAACACTGAAGCTTTCTTT.

The chain is built from TRBV5-1 and TRBJ1-2, with 12 bases matching TRBD1. Trimming took 5 bases from V and 5 from J; bases not matched to a gene: 4. Germline CDR1 reads SGHRS; CDR2 reads YFSETQ. This CDR3 spans 14 amino acids. The CDR3 spells CASRGQGARYGYTF. The CDR3 DNA is TGCGCCAGCAGGGGACAGGGGGCGCGATATGGCTACACCTTC.

The gene calls are TRBV2 and TRBJ1-2; 7 bases fit TRBD1. CDR1 and CDR2 from the germline V gene are SNHLY and FYNNEI. V was clipped by 7 bases and J by 2 bases; unmatched bases: 7. The CDR3 is 14 residues long. The CDR3 loop reads CASTPTGSNYGYTF. In nucleotides, the CDR3 is TGTGCCAGCACTCCGACAGGGTCCAACTATGGCTACACCTTC.

J is TRBJ1-3 and V is TRBV14; TRBD1 matches at 7 bases. Per germline, CDR1 SGHDN and CDR2 FVKESK. The CDR3 covers 15 residues. V shed 4 bases, J shed 5 bases, and the junction held 8 bases outside the gene matches. CDR3 residues: CASSRQGQERNTIYF. As DNA, the CDR3 is TGTGCCAGCAGCCGCCAAGGACAGGAGAGAAACACCATATATTTT.

The chain is built from TRBV7-2 and TRBJ2-7, with 7 bases identical to TRBD1. The CDR3 runs 14 residues. Per germline, CDR1 SGHTA and CDR2 FQGNSA. J gave up 2 bases and V 7 bases, and 8 bases lay outside the gene matches. CDR3 sequence reads: CASIGGPSPYEQYF. The CDR3 nucleotides are TGTGCCAGCATAGGGGGCCCATCACCCTACGAGCAGTACTTC.

The rearrangement joins TRBV6-1 to TRBJ2-7; 9 positions match TRBD2. Germline CDR1 reads MNHNS; CDR2 reads SASEGT. Germline trimming cut 5 bases from V and 6 bases from J; bases unmatched to any gene: 5. The CDR3 spans 13 residues. CDR3 nucleotide sequence: TGTGCCAGCAGTCCGGGACTAGCTAGCGAGCAGTACTTC. It specifies CASSPGLASEQYF.

The chain employs TRBV2 and TRBJ1-4, with D possibly matching TRBD1 (6 bases). This CDR3 region has 14 residues. Germline CDR1 reads SNHLY; CDR2 reads FYNNEI. V shed 10 bases and J shed 8 bases, with 20 bases lying between them. The CDR3 nucleotides are TGTGCCACCCAAGGGGGACACGGTGGGGAAAAACTGTTTTTT. Amino acid sequence: CATQGGHGGEKLFF.

This chain uses TRBV6-5 with TRBJ2-2, with 14 bases that match TRBD2. The V and J ends lost 7 bases and 4 bases, in that order; junction bases with no gene match: 2. Germline CDR1 reads MNHEY; CDR2 reads SVGAGI. The CDR3 contains 15 residues. Written as DNA, the CDR3 is TGTGCCAGCACGACTAGCGGGAGGGGCACCGGGGAGCTGTTTTTT. It yields the protein CASTTSGRGTGELFF.

The chain uses TRBV6-5 and TRBJ2-1; no firm D call. The V end lost 2 bases, the J end lost 3 bases, and 5 bases lay between the germline ends. Per the germline V gene, CDR1 is MNHEY and CDR2 is SVGAGI. The CDR3 runs 13 residues. The CDR3 reads CASSYDGYNEQFF. In DNA, the CDR3 is TGTGCCAGCAGTTACGATGGCTACAATGAGCAGTTCTTC.

The chain recombines TRBV5-1 with TRBJ1-3, with 9 bases aligning to TRBD1. V shed 4 bases and J 9 bases; nucleotides not matched to a gene: 5. Germline V CDR1 and CDR2: SGHRS, YFSETQ. The CDR3 has 13 amino acids. The CDR3 bases are TGCGCCAGCAGCCCGGGACAGGGTCCCACCATATATTTT. Translated: CASSPGQGPTIYF.

The rearrangement uses TRBV6-4 and TRBJ2-2, with 8 bases that match TRBD2. Germline CDR1 MRHNA, CDR2 SNTAGT. The CDR3 loop spans 16 amino acids. The V segment lost 6 bases and the J segment 0 bases; nucleotides outside the gene matches: 6. In DNA form, the CDR3 reads TGTGCCAGCAGCCTCTCCGGGGGGGCGAACACCGGGGAGCTGTTTTTT. Protein: CASSLSGGANTGELFF.

This chain connects TRBV5-1 to TRBJ2-2, with 9 bases matching TRBD1. This CDR3 spans 16 amino acids. With V trimmed by 1 base and J by 3 bases, 4 bases remained unmatched. Germline V gene lookup returns CDR1 SGHRS and CDR2 YFSETQ. CDR3 DNA: TGCGCCAGCAGCTTGAAAGGGACAGGGCACACCGGGGAGCTGTTTTTT. It translates to CASSLKGTGHTGELFF.

V and J are TRBV19 and TRBJ1-4; D not certain. In germline, CDR1 is LNHDA, CDR2 SQIVND (reference sequence). The germline V and J ends were trimmed by 10 bases and 8 bases, with 17 bases remaining between them. The CDR3 totals 13 residues. DNA for the CDR3: TGTGCCACCTCCCCGGTGGGTGGCGAAAAACTGTTTTTT. Translated: CATSPVGGEKLFF.

The CDR3 loop reads CSGGTGAGGYTF. CDR3 coding DNA: TGCAGCGGGGGGACAGGGGCCGGAGGCTACACCTTC. V is TRBV29-1 and J is TRBJ1-2; TRBD1 agrees at 10 bases. The V gene's germline CDR1 is SQVTM and CDR2 ANQGSEA. This CDR3 spans 12 amino acids. V was pared by 7 bases and J by 8 bases, with 7 bases of the junction left unmatched.

Here the CDR3 DNA reads TGCAGCGTTGGAGAACAGAGAGATTCTGGAAAACTGTTTTTT. Its protein product is CSVGEQRDSGKLFF. The V gene is TRBV29-1, the J gene TRBJ1-4; D is ambiguous. V lost 4 bases and J lost 10, with 19 bases in between. CDR1 SQVTM and CDR2 ANQGSEA come from the germline V gene. The CDR3 extends over 14 amino acids.